Listed below are T cell receptor beta chains from one sample, sequenced in a study of cytomegalovirus exposure and HLA in healthy donors. TCRdb keeps only in-frame clones here, not all; method: immunoSEQ multiplex PCR. This table holds around 130,000 clones, approximately 80% found once. Sequencing was done on a sample of PBMCs. The receptors shown here come from a woman aged 40 to 55 in good health and CMV-seronegative. Each CDR3 is given with its conserved first and last residue. Fields, in order: CDR3 DNA, CDR3 protein, V gene, J gene, D gene, clone size. A D gene is named only where the DNA matches it firmly. Clone size is stated in some rows and not others, as once, few, many or a class when expanded.

CDR3nt: TGCAGCGTCCGCAGGGTCCAAGAGACCCAGTACTTC; CDR3aa: CSVRRVQETQYF; v_gene: TRBV29-1; j_gene: TRBJ2-5; d_gene: -; abundance: -
CDR3nt: TGTGCCAGCAGCACGACAGGGGGCGCGGGTTACGAGCAGTACTTC; CDR3aa: CASSTTGGAGYEQYF; v_gene: TRBV27; j_gene: TRBJ2-7; d_gene: TRBD1; abundance: -
CDR3nt: TGTGCCAGCTCACTGAGTAGGAACACTGAAGCTTTCTTT; CDR3aa: CASSLSRNTEAFF; v_gene: TRBV18; j_gene: TRBJ1-1; d_gene: -; abundance: -
CDR3nt: TGTGCCAGCAGCATGCAGACAGGGGGCTATAGAGGGGGGACTGAAGCTTTCTTT; CDR3aa: CASSMQTGGYRGGTEAFF; v_gene: TRBV7-9; j_gene: TRBJ1-1; d_gene: TRBD1; abundance: -
CDR3nt: TGTGCCAGCAGTGAAGGACAGGGGGCAGGTGAGCAGTTCTTC; CDR3aa: CASSEGQGAGEQFF; v_gene: TRBV2; j_gene: TRBJ2-1; d_gene: TRBD1; abundance: -
CDR3nt: TGCAGCGTTGAGGACAGGGGGTTCGAGCAGTACTTC; CDR3aa: CSVEDRGFEQYF; v_gene: TRBV29-1; j_gene: TRBJ2-7; d_gene: TRBD1; abundance: -
CDR3nt: TGCAGCGTTGTGGAGACTAGCGGTACAGAGCAGTACTTC; CDR3aa: CSVVETSGTEQYF; v_gene: TRBV29-1; j_gene: TRBJ2-7; d_gene: TRBD2; abundance: -
CDR3nt: TGTGCCAGTAGTATTCAGGGAAACACTGAAGCTTTCTTT; CDR3aa: CASSIQGNTEAFF; v_gene: TRBV19; j_gene: TRBJ1-1; d_gene: -; abundance: -
CDR3nt: TGTGCCAGCAGCTTAGGACAGGGGAACTATGGCTACACCTTC; CDR3aa: CASSLGQGNYGYTF; v_gene: TRBV7-9; j_gene: TRBJ1-2; d_gene: TRBD1; abundance: -
CDR3nt: TGCAGGGATAGCGGCTATAACACCGGGGAGCTGTTTTTT; CDR3aa: CRDSGYNTGELFF; v_gene: TRBV29-1; j_gene: TRBJ2-2; d_gene: -; abundance: -
CDR3nt: TGCGCCAGCAGCCACCGACAGGGGGCCGGGGAGCTGTTTTTT; CDR3aa: CASSHRQGAGELFF; v_gene: TRBV4-3; j_gene: TRBJ2-2; d_gene: TRBD1; abundance: -
CDR3nt: TGCGCCAGCAGCTTGGAGGGGGGGTACACTGAAGCTTTCTTT; CDR3aa: CASSLEGGYTEAFF; v_gene: TRBV5-1; j_gene: TRBJ1-1; d_gene: -; abundance: -
CDR3nt: TGTGCCAGCAGCTCGTCGGGGGTATACCAGTACTTC; CDR3aa: CASSSSGVYQYF; v_gene: TRBV7-6; j_gene: TRBJ2-5; d_gene: -; abundance: -
CDR3nt: TGTGCCAGCAGCTTAGGGACTTCTTCAGATACGCAGTATTTT; CDR3aa: CASSLGTSSDTQYF; v_gene: TRBV7-2; j_gene: TRBJ2-3; d_gene: -; abundance: -
CDR3nt: TGTGCCAGCAGCTCGAAGGCTAGCAGTTACGAGCAGTACTTC; CDR3aa: CASSSKASSYEQYF; v_gene: TRBV7-2; j_gene: TRBJ2-7; d_gene: -; abundance: -
CDR3nt: TGTGCCAGCAGTCCGGGTTCCCGGGACAGGGGTATCACCGGGGAGCTGTTTTTT; CDR3aa: CASSPGSRDRGITGELFF; v_gene: TRBV27; j_gene: TRBJ2-2; d_gene: TRBD1; abundance: -
CDR3nt: TGCGCCAGCAGTCCAGGGACAGGGGGAGGGAATGAGCAGTTCTTC; CDR3aa: CASSPGTGGGNEQFF; v_gene: TRBV4-3; j_gene: TRBJ2-1; d_gene: TRBD1; abundance: -
CDR3nt: TGTGCCAGCAGCGAGCGTGGGGAGACCCAGTACTTC; CDR3aa: CASSERGETQYF; v_gene: TRBV2; j_gene: TRBJ2-5; d_gene: -; abundance: once
CDR3nt: TGTGCCAGCAGTAAAGTGGGACAGGGTCCGTGGGCTTTCTTT; CDR3aa: CASSKVGQGPWAFF; v_gene: TRBV9; j_gene: TRBJ1-1; d_gene: TRBD1; abundance: -
CDR3nt: TGCAGCGTCCGGGCAGGGGGTACTGGCTACACCTTC; CDR3aa: CSVRAGGTGYTF; v_gene: TRBV29-1; j_gene: TRBJ1-2; d_gene: TRBD1; abundance: -
CDR3nt: TGTGCCAGCAGCTTAGGAGGTGGGTTAACCTACGAGCAGTACTTC; CDR3aa: CASSLGGGLTYEQYF; v_gene: TRBV7-2; j_gene: TRBJ2-7; d_gene: -; abundance: -
CDR3nt: TGTGCTAGCAGCCCGGGACTAGCCGAAGAGACCCAGTACTTC; CDR3aa: CASSPGLAEETQYF; v_gene: TRBV7-7; j_gene: TRBJ2-5; d_gene: TRBD2; abundance: once
CDR3nt: TGTGCCAGCAATAGCGGGAGGACTGTCGAGCAGTACTTC; CDR3aa: CASNSGRTVEQYF; v_gene: TRBV6-1; j_gene: TRBJ2-7; d_gene: TRBD2; abundance: -
CDR3nt: TGTGCCAGCAGCTTGACTCCCGGGACAGGGGACTGGATCGGAAACACCATATATTTT; CDR3aa: CASSLTPGTGDWIGNTIYF; v_gene: TRBV9; j_gene: TRBJ1-3; d_gene: TRBD1; abundance: -
CDR3nt: TGTGCCAGCAGTGCAGGGCGTAAACCCTCCTACGAGCAGTACTTC; CDR3aa: CASSAGRKPSYEQYF; v_gene: TRBV6-8; j_gene: TRBJ2-7; d_gene: -; abundance: -
CDR3nt: TGCAGCGTTGCCCCGGGACAAGGGGAAGAGCAGTACTTC; CDR3aa: CSVAPGQGEEQYF; v_gene: TRBV29-1; j_gene: TRBJ2-7; d_gene: -; abundance: -
CDR3nt: TGTGCCAGCGGGGTACAACACGGGGCAGATACGCAGTATTTT; CDR3aa: CASGVQHGADTQYF; v_gene: TRBV9; j_gene: TRBJ2-3; d_gene: -; abundance: -
CDR3nt: TGTGCCAGCAGCGACAGGGAGTCTAACTATGGCTACACCTTC; CDR3aa: CASSDRESNYGYTF; v_gene: TRBV6-5; j_gene: TRBJ1-2; d_gene: TRBD1; abundance: -
CDR3nt: TGTGCCAGCAGCTTAAAACTAGCGGGAAACGACGAGCAGTACTTC; CDR3aa: CASSLKLAGNDEQYF; v_gene: TRBV7-2; j_gene: TRBJ2-7; d_gene: TRBD2; abundance: once
CDR3nt: TGTGCCACCAGCAGAGGAAGGAGGAACACTGAAGCCTTCTTT; CDR3aa: CATSRGRRNTEAFF; v_gene: TRBV15; j_gene: TRBJ1-1; d_gene: -; abundance: -
CDR3nt: TGTGCCAGCAGAGCTAAGGACAGACCCACTGAAGCTTTCTTT; CDR3aa: CASRAKDRPTEAFF; v_gene: TRBV7-2; j_gene: TRBJ1-1; d_gene: -; abundance: -
CDR3nt: TGCGCCAGCAGCTTGTCCGTACGGCGGGAGTTCTCCTACGAGCAGTACTTC; CDR3aa: CASSLSVRREFSYEQYF; v_gene: TRBV5-1; j_gene: TRBJ2-7; d_gene: TRBD2; abundance: -
CDR3nt: TGTGCCAGCAGCATTTGGGGGGGGGCCGCCGAGCAGTACTTC; CDR3aa: CASSIWGGAAEQYF; v_gene: TRBV28; j_gene: TRBJ2-7; d_gene: -; abundance: -
CDR3nt: TGTGCCAGCAGCTTCCCTAGCGGGGGGAGCACAGATACGCAGTATTTT; CDR3aa: CASSFPSGGSTDTQYF; v_gene: TRBV5-4; j_gene: TRBJ2-3; d_gene: TRBD2; abundance: -
CDR3nt: TGTGCCAGTAGTAATCGACAGGGCGTGCCTGAAGCTTTCTTT; CDR3aa: CASSNRQGVPEAFF; v_gene: TRBV19; j_gene: TRBJ1-1; d_gene: TRBD1; abundance: -
CDR3nt: TGTGCCACCAGCAGAGATCGGTTGCGGGAGGTCCCCTACGAGCAGTACTTC; CDR3aa: CATSRDRLREVPYEQYF; v_gene: TRBV15; j_gene: TRBJ2-7; d_gene: TRBD2; abundance: -
CDR3nt: TGTGCCAGCTCACCTCAGGGGACTGAAGCTTTCTTT; CDR3aa: CASSPQGTEAFF; v_gene: TRBV18; j_gene: TRBJ1-1; d_gene: -; abundance: few
CDR3nt: TGTGCCAGCAGTTACCCCGGACTAGCGGAAGATGAGCAGTTCTTC; CDR3aa: CASSYPGLAEDEQFF; v_gene: TRBV6-6; j_gene: TRBJ2-1; d_gene: TRBD2; abundance: -
CDR3nt: TGCGCCAGCAGCAAAATAGCGGGAGCGGTTACAGATACGCAGTATTTT; CDR3aa: CASSKIAGAVTDTQYF; v_gene: TRBV5-1; j_gene: TRBJ2-3; d_gene: TRBD2; abundance: -
CDR3nt: TGCAGCGTTGAAAGGTATGGTGGCGGATACACCTTC; CDR3aa: CSVERYGGGYTF; v_gene: TRBV29-1; j_gene: TRBJ1-2; d_gene: -; abundance: -
CDR3nt: TGTGCCAGCAGCTTGGCCGGGGAGGTTGAAAAACTGTTTTTT; CDR3aa: CASSLAGEVEKLFF; v_gene: TRBV5-4; j_gene: TRBJ1-4; d_gene: -; abundance: -
CDR3nt: TGTGCCAGCAGCGCGAGACAGGGAGCGTCGAACACCGGGGAGCTGTTTTTT; CDR3aa: CASSARQGASNTGELFF; v_gene: TRBV9; j_gene: TRBJ2-2; d_gene: TRBD1; abundance: once
CDR3nt: TGTGCCAGCAGTCCCCGACAGTATCCCACCTTAGGGGAAGATACGCAGTATTTT; CDR3aa: CASSPRQYPTLGEDTQYF; v_gene: TRBV27; j_gene: TRBJ2-3; d_gene: -; abundance: -
CDR3nt: TGCGCCAGCAGCCCCTGGACTAGCGGGAGCTCCTACGAGCAGTACTTC; CDR3aa: CASSPWTSGSSYEQYF; v_gene: TRBV5-1; j_gene: TRBJ2-7; d_gene: TRBD2; abundance: -
CDR3nt: TGTGCCAGCTCTCCCGACAGGGCGAACGAGCAGTACTTC; CDR3aa: CASSPDRANEQYF; v_gene: TRBV18; j_gene: TRBJ2-7; d_gene: TRBD1; abundance: -
CDR3nt: TGTGCCAGCAGTTATAATGACAGGGCAGGTGGCTACACCTTC; CDR3aa: CASSYNDRAGGYTF; v_gene: TRBV6-5; j_gene: TRBJ1-2; d_gene: TRBD1; abundance: -
CDR3nt: TGTGCCAGTAGCCCTTCCCCCCTAGCGGGGGTTCCAGATACGCAGTATTTT; CDR3aa: CASSPSPLAGVPDTQYF; v_gene: TRBV19; j_gene: TRBJ2-3; d_gene: TRBD2; abundance: once